These 4 T cell receptor beta chains originate from one sample sequenced in a study of blood T cell repertoires in COVID-19. The data were produced by immunoSEQ multiplex PCR, yet TCRdb's version contains in-frame clones alone and is incomplete. Of under 200,000 clones listed, 80% to 90% were seen once; the top ten hold less than 20%. Sequencing was carried out using peripheral blood. The receptors were gathered from a woman aged 70-85 years who had recovered from COVID-19.

This clone has only a few counts. This chain uses TRBV9 with TRBJ1-2, with 7 bases that match TRBD1. Germline CDR1 reads SGDLS; CDR2 reads YYNGEE. Losses at the gene ends were 4 bases for V and 8 bases for J; bases not matched to a gene: 11. This CDR3 contains 14 residues. CDR3 bases: TGTGCCAGCAGCCCCGTAAGGGACAGTAGCGGCTACACCTTC. Translated, it gives CASSPVRDSSGYTF.

The chain couples TRBV19 to TRBJ2-1; 9 nucleotides align to TRBD2. This CDR3 has 19 amino acids. In germline, CDR1 is LNHDA, CDR2 SQIVND (reference sequence). V trimming: 6 bases; J trimming: 0 bases; junction bases outside the gene matches: 15. The CDR3 bases are TGTGCCAGTAGCTGGTGGGGCGGGGGGGCCCCCAGCTCCTACAATGAGCAGTTCTTC. As protein: CASSWWGGGAPSSYNEQFF.

This chain uses TRBV7-2 with TRBJ1-4; 10 positions match TRBD1. Germline trimming cut 5 bases from V and 8 bases from J; bases unmatched to any gene: 8. From germline, CDR1 is SGHTA and CDR2 FQGNSA. CDR3 size: 15 residues. Written as DNA, the CDR3 is TGTGCCAGCAGCGGACCGGACAGGGGGAGAGAAAAACTGTTTTTT. Its translation: CASSGPDRGREKLFF.

This clone was recorded only once. The V call is TRBV21-1, the J call TRBJ2-7; the DNA was not compared with TRBD2, the D call given in the table. TRBV21-1 is shown as a pseudogene. CDR3 length: 19 amino acids. CDR3 in amino acids: CASSKASGKGRHSSYEQYF. As DNA, the CDR3 is TGTGCCAGCAGCAAAGCATCCGGGAAAGGCCGACATAGCTCCTACGAGCAGTACTTC.